This TCR beta chain emerged from a study of CD8 T cells in Susac syndrome. Unmatched junction bases numbered 6, after V lost 3 bases and J lost 5 bases. The CDR3 loop spans 13 amino acids. Germline V gene data show CDR1 as SQVTM and CDR2 as ANQGSEA. Roughly 0.5 to 1 ug RNA was reverse transcribed with random hexamers. TCRdb fed the immunoSEQ multiplex PCR reads into MiXCR, producing one record per CDR3 protein. The sample consists of 150,000 to 200,000 distinct CDR3 sequences, roughly 95% of them appearing once. This TCR came from a human donor in good health. Sequenced sample: CD4+ T cells from PBMCs. This sequence joins TRBV29-1 and TRBJ1-2; 7 bases fit TRBD1. The CDR3 region is CSVDQTGIYGYTF. CDR3 nucleotide sequence: TGCAGCGTTGACCAGACAGGGATATATGGCTACACCTTC.